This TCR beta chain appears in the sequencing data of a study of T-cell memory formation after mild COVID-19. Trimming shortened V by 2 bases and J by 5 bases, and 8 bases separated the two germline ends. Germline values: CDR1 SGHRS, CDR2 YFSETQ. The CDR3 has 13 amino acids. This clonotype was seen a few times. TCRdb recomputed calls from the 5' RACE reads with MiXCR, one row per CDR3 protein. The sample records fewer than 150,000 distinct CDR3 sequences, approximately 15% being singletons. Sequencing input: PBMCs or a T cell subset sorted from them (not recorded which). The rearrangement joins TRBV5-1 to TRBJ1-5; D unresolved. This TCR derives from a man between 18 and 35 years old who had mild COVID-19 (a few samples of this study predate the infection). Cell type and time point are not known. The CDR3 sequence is CASSLSRDQPQHF. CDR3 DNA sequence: TGCGCCAGCAGCTTATCCCGAGATCAGCCCCAGCATTTT.